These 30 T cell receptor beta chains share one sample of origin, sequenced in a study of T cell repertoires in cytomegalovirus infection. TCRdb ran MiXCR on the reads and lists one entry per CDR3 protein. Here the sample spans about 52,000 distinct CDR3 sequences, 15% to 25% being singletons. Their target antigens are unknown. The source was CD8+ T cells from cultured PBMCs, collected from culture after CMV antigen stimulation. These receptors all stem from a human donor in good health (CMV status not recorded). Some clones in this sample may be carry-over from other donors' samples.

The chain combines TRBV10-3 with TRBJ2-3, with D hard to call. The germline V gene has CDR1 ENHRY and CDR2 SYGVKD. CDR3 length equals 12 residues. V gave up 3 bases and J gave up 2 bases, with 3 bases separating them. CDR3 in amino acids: CAISESTDTQYF. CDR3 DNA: TGTGCCATCAGTGAATCCACAGATACGCAGTATTTT.

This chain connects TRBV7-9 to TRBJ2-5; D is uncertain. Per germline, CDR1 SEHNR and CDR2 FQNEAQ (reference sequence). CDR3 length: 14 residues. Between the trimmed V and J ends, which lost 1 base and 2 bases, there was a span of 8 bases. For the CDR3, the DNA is TGTGCCAGCAGCTTAGGAGATCCGCAAGAGACCCAGTACTTC. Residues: CASSLGDPQETQYF.

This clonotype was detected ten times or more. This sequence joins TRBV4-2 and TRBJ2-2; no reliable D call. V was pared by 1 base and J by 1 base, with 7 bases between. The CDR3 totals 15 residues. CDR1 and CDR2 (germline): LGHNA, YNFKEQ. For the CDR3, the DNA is TGTGCCAGCAGCCAAGTTGATCAGAACACCGGGGAGCTGTTTTTT. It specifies CASSQVDQNTGELFF.

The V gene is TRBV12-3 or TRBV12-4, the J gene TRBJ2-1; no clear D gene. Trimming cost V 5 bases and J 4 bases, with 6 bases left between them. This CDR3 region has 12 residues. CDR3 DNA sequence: TGTGCCAGCAGTAACGCTTACAATGAGCAGTTCTTC. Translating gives CASSNAYNEQFF.

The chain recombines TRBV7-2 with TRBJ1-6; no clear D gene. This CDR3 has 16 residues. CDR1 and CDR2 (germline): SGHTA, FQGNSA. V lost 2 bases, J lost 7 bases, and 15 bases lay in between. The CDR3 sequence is CASSLRSGIRNSPLHF. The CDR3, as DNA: TGTGCCAGCAGCTTACGTTCCGGGATAAGAAATTCACCCCTCCACTTT.

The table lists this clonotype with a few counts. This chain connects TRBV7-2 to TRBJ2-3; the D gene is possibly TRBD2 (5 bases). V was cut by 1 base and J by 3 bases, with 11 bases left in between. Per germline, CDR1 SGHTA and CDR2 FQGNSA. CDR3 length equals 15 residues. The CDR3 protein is CASSLERSGTDTQYF. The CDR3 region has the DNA TGTGCCAGCAGCTTAGAGCGGTCGGGTACAGATACGCAGTATTTT.

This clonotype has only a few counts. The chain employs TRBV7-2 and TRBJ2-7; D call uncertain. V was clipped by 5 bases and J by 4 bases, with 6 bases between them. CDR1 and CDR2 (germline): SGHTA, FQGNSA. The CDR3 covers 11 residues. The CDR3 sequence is CASSRDYEQYF. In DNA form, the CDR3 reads TGTGCCAGCAGCCGAGATTACGAGCAGTACTTC.

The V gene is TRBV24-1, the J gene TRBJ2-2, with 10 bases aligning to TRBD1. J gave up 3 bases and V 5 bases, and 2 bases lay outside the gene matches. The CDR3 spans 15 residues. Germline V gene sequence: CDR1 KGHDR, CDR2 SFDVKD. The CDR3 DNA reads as TGTGCCACCAGTGGGGACAGGGGTCACACCGGGGAGCTGTTTTTT. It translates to CATSGDRGHTGELFF.

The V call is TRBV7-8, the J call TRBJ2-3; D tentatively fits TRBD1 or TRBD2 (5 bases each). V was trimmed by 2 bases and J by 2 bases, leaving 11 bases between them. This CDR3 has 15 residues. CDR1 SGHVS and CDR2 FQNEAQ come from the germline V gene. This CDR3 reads CASSLRSGTTDTQYF. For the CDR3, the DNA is TGTGCCAGCAGCTTACGTTCCGGGACCACAGATACGCAGTATTTT.

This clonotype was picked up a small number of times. This chain's CDR3 is CASSLPPTGKYLYGYTF. The CDR3 nucleotides read TGTGCCAGCAGTTTACCCCCGACAGGGAAGTACCTCTATGGCTACACCTTC. The chain has TRBV28 and TRBJ1-2, with 7 bases matching TRBD1. J lost 4 bases, V lost 2 bases, and 13 bases had no gene match. Germline CDR1 MDHEN, CDR2 SYDVKM. CDR3 length: 17 residues.

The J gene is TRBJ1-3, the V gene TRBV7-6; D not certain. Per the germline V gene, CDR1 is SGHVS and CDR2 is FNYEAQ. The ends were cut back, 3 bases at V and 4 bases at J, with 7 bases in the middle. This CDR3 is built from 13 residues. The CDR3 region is CASSLSAGNTIYF. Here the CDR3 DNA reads TGTGCCAGCAGCTTGAGCGCGGGAAACACCATATATTTT. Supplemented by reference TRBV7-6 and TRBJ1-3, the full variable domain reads GAGVSQSPRYKVTKRGQDVALRCDPISGHVSLYWYRQALGQGPEFLTYFNYEAQQDKSGLPNDRFSAERPEGSISTLTIQRTEQRDSAMYRCASSLSAGNTIYFGEGSWLTVV.

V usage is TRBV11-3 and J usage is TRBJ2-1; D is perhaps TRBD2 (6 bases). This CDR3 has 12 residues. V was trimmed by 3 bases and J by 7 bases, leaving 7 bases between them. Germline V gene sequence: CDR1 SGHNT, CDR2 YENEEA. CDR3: CASSLEGNEQFF. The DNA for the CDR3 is TGTGCCAGCAGCTTGGAGGGAAATGAGCAGTTCTTC.

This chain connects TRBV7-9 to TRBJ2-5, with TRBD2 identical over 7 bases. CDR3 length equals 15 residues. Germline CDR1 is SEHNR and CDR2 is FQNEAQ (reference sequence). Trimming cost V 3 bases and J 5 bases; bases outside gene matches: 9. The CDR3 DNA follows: TGTGCCAGCAGCTTGGGCGTAAAACTAGCGGAGACCCAGTACTTC. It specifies CASSLGVKLAETQYF. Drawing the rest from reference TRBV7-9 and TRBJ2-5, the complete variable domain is DTGVSQNPRHKITKRGQNVTFRCDPISEHNRLYWYRQTLGQGPEFLTYFQNEAQLEKSRLLSDRFSAERPKGSFSTLEIQRTEQGDSAMYLCASSLGVKLAETQYFGPGTRLLVL.

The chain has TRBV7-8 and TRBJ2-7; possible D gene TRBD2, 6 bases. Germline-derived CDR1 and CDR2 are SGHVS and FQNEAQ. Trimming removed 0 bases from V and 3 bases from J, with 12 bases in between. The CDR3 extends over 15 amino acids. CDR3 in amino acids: CASSLARAGHYEQYF. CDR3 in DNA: TGTGCCAGCAGCTTAGCGCGAGCGGGCCACTACGAGCAGTACTTC.

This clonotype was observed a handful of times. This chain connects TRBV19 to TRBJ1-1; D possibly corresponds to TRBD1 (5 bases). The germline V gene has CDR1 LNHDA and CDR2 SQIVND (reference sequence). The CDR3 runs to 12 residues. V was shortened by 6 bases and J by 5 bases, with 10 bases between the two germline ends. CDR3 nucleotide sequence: TGTGCCAGTAGGCAGGGTGATACTGAAGCTTTCTTT. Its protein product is CASRQGDTEAFF.

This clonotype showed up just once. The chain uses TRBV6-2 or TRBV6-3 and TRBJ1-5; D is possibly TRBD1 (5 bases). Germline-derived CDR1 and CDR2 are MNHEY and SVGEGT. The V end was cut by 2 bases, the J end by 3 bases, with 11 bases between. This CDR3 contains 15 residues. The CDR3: CASSYTGGANQPQHF. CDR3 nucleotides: TGTGCCAGCAGTTACACCGGAGGGGCCAATCAGCCCCAGCATTTT.

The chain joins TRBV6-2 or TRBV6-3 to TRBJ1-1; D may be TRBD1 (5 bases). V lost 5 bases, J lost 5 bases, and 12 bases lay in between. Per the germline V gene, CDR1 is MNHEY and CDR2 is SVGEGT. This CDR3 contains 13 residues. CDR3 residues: CASSRGDRTEAFF. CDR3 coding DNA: TGTGCCAGCAGTCGAGGTGACAGAACTGAAGCTTTCTTT.

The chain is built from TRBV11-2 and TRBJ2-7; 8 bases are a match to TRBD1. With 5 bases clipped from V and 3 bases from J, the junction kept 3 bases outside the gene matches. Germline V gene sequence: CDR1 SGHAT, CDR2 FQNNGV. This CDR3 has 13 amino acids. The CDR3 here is CASSVTGVYEQYF. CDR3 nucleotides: TGTGCCAGCAGCGTGACAGGGGTCTACGAGCAGTACTTC.

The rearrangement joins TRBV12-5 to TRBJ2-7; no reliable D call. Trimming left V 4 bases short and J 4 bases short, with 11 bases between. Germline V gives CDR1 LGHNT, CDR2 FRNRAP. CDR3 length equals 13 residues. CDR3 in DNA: TGTGCTAGTGGTTCCGGAGCAACGTACGAGCAGTACTTC. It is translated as CASGSGATYEQYF.

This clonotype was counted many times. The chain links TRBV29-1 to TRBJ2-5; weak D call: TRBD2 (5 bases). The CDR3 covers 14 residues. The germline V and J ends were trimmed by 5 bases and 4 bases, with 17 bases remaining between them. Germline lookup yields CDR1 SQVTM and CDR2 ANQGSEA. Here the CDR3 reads CSVPGYWERETQYF. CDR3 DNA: TGCAGCGTTCCTGGATATTGGGAGCGAGAGACCCAGTACTTC. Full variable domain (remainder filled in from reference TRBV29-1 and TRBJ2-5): SAVISQKPSRDICQRGTSLTIQCQVDSQVTMMFWYRQQPGQSLTLIATANQGSEATYESGFVIDKFPISRPNLTFSTLTVSNMSPEDSSIYLCSVPGYWERETQYFGPGTRLLVL.

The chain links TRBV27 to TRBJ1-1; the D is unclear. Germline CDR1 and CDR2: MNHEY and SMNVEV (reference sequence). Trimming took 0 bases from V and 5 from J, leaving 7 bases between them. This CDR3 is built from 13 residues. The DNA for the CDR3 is TGTGCCAGCAGTTTATCGGCTGGGACTGAAGCTTTCTTT. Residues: CASSLSAGTEAFF.

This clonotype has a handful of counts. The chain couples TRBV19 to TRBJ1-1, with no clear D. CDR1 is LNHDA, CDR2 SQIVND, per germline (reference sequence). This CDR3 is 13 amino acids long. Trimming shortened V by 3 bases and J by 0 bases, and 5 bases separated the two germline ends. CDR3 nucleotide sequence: TGTGCCAGTAGTATTTCAATGAACACTGAAGCTTTCTTT. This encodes CASSISMNTEAFF.

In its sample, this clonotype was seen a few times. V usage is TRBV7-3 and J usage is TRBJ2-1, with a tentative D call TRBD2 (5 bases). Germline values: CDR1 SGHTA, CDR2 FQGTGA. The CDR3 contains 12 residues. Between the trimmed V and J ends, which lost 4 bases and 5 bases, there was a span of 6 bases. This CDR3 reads CASSWGDNEQFF. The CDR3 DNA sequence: TGTGCCAGCAGCTGGGGAGACAATGAGCAGTTCTTC.

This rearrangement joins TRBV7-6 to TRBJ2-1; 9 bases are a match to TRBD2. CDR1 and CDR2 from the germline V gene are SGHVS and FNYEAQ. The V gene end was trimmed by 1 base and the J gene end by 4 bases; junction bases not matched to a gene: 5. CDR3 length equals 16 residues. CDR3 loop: CASSLVAGGDYNEQFF. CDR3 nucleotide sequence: TGTGCCAGCAGCTTAGTGGCGGGAGGGGATTACAATGAGCAGTTCTTC.

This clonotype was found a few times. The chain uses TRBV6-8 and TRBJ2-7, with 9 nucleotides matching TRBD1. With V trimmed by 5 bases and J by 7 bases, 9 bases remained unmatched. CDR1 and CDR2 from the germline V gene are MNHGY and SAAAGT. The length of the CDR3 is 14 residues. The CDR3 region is CASSVQGAPEEQYF. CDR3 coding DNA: TGTGCCAGCAGTGTACAGGGGGCCCCTGAAGAGCAGTACTTC.

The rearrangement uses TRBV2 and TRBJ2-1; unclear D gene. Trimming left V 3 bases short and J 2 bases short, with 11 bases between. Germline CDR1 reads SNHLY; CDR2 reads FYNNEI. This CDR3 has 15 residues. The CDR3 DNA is TGTGCCAGCAGTGAGCCGCCAAGGGCCTACAATGAGCAGTTCTTC. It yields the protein CASSEPPRAYNEQFF.

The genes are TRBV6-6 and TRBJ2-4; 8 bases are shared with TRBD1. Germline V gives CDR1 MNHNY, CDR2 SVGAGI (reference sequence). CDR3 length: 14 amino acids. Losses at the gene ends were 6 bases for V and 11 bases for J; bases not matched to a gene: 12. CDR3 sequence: CASRGQGLGLLQYF. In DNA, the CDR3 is TGTGCCAGCAGAGGACAGGGTTTAGGTCTCCTTCAGTACTTC.

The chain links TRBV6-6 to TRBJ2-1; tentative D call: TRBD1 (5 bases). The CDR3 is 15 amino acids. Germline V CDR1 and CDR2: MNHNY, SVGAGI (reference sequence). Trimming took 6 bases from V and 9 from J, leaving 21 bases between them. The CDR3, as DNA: TGTGCCAGCAGCCAGTACAGGCACCACCCCTCTGAGCAGTTCTTC. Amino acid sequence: CASSQYRHHPSEQFF.

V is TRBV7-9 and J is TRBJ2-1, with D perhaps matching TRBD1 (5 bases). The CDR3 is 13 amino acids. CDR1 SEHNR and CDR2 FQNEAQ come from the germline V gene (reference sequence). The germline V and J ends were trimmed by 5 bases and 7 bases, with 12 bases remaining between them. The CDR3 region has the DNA TGTGCCAGCAGCCCTGGCAGGGTAAATGAGCAGTTCTTC. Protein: CASSPGRVNEQFF. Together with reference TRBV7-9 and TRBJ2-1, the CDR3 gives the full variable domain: DTGVSQNPRHKITKRGQNVTFRCDPISEHNRLYWYRQTLGQGPEFLTYFQNEAQLEKSRLLSDRFSAERPKGSFSTLEIQRTEQGDSAMYLCASSPGRVNEQFFGPGTRLTVL.

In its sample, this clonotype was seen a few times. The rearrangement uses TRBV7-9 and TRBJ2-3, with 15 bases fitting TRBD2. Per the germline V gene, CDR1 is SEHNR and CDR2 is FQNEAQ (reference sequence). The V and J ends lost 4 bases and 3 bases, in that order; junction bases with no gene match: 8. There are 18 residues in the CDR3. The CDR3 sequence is CASSSQSGLAGGTDTQYF. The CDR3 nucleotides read TGTGCCAGCAGCTCCCAAAGTGGACTAGCGGGAGGGACAGATACGCAGTATTTT.